The 15 T cell receptor beta chains reported below all come from one sample, sequenced in a study of blood T cells in healthy people across ages. With a J-beta primer mix and a sample-barcoded 5' primer, a second PCR ran about 6 to 11 cycles. TCRdb redid the calling of the 5' RACE reads with MiXCR, one entry per CDR3 protein. The sample consists of 650,000 to 800,000 distinct CDR3 sequences, about 51% of them appearing once. What was sequenced was blood. The receptors were sampled from a woman of 80 years or more in good health.

The CDR3 DNA follows: TGCAGTGCTAGTCCTGGCGGGAACTCCTACGAGCAGTACTTC. This translates into CSASPGGNSYEQYF. The chain recombines TRBV20-1 with TRBJ2-7, with D possibly TRBD2 on 6 matching bases. CDR1 and CDR2 (germline): DFQATT, SNEGSKA (reference sequence). V was cut by 3 bases and J by 0 bases, with 12 bases left in between. The CDR3 spans 14 residues.

This clonotype was recorded only once. The chain joins TRBV20-1 to TRBJ2-3; possibly TRBD2 for D (5 bases). The germline CDR1 and CDR2 sequences are DFQATT and SNEGSKA (reference sequence). V gave up 8 bases and J gave up 7 bases, with 19 bases separating them. This CDR3 is 13 amino acids long. Written as DNA, the CDR3 is TGCAGTAATTCAGACTGGGGAGAGAATACGCAGTATTTT. This gives the protein CSNSDWGENTQYF.

This clonotype was recorded a few times. This chain connects TRBV14 to TRBJ1-5; D gene uncertain. The CDR3 extends over 12 amino acids. Looked up from germline, CDR1 is SGHDN and CDR2 is FVKESK. V was shortened by 3 bases and J by 9 bases, with 9 bases between the two germline ends. The CDR3 reads CASSHFLRPQHF. CDR3 nucleotides: TGTGCCAGCAGCCATTTCTTACGGCCCCAGCATTTT.

In this sample, this clonotype turned up many times. The chain recombines TRBV6-5 with TRBJ2-3; D might be TRBD1 or TRBD2, each matching 6 bases. Germline CDR1 reads MNHEY; CDR2 reads SVGAGI. V dropped 7 bases and J dropped 8 bases, with 19 bases sitting between them. This CDR3 is 14 amino acids long. Written as DNA, the CDR3 is TGTGCCAGCACCCGAGGGGGGAGTGGGGGTACGCAGTATTTT. Amino acids: CASTRGGSGGTQYF.

The chain combines TRBV12-3 or TRBV12-4 with TRBJ1-6, with no clear D. The CDR3 contains 12 residues. The CDR3 DNA is TGTGCAGCGGGTGTGTACGGTTCACCCCTCCACTTT. Its translation is CAAGVYGSPLHF.

Regarding this clonotype: A read error may account for a junction end that differs from germline. The gene calls are TRBV7-8 and TRBJ2-5, with 13 bases fitting TRBD2. This CDR3 has 16 amino acids. Germline CDR1 and CDR2: SGHVS and FQNEAQ. The CDR3 sequence: CVSSLGLAGAQETQYF. The CDR3 bases are TGTGTCAGCAGCTTAGGACTAGCGGGGGCCCAGGAGACCCAGTACTTC.

The genes are TRBV7-9 and TRBJ1-1, with 11 bases aligning to TRBD1. CDR3 length: 15 amino acids. Trimming took 1 base from V and 8 from J; bases not matched to a gene: 6. The germline gives CDR1 SEHNR, CDR2 FQNEAQ (reference sequence). This chain's CDR3 is CASSLGTGGRTEAFF. The CDR3 coding sequence is TGTGCCAGCAGCTTAGGGACAGGGGGCCGAACAGAAGCTTTCTTT.

This clonotype showed up just a few times. This chain uses TRBV4-1 with TRBJ2-5; D unresolved. Trimming shortened V by 0 bases and J by 5 bases, and 10 bases separated the two germline ends. This CDR3 region has 14 residues. CDR1 and CDR2 (germline): MGHRA, YSYEKL. CDR3 coding DNA: TGCGCCAGCAGCCAAGACCCCGACCGGGAGACCCAGTACTTC. Protein sequence: CASSQDPDRETQYF.

The chain couples TRBV29-1 to TRBJ2-3; no firm D call. Between the trimmed V and J ends, which lost 5 bases and 0 bases, there was a span of 12 bases. There are 14 residues in the CDR3. Looked up from germline, CDR1 is SQVTM and CDR2 is ANQGSEA. The DNA for the CDR3 is TGCAGCGTTAGGACGGGCGCTAGCACAGATACGCAGTATTTT. It encodes CSVRTGASTDTQYF.

V is TRBV6-1 and J is TRBJ2-5, with D perhaps matching TRBD1 (5 bases). The end of the DNA fits TRBJ2-7 better, so the J call may be wrong. CDR3 length: 18 amino acids. CDR1 MNHNS and CDR2 SASEGT come from the germline V gene. The CDR3 is CASSEATFVGAQLYEQYF. The DNA for the CDR3 is TGTGCCAGCAGTGAAGCCACCTTCGTTGGGGCGCAACTCTACGAGCAGTACTTC.

The chain is built from TRBV29-1 and TRBJ2-3; tentative D call: TRBD2 (6 bases). The CDR3 spans 14 residues. Germline V gives CDR1 SQVTM, CDR2 ANQGSEA. Trimming stripped 5 bases from V and 0 bases from J, with 12 bases between. The CDR3 nucleotides are TGCAGCGTTTACTCCGGGACTAGCACAGATACGCAGTATTTT. It is translated as CSVYSGTSTDTQYF.

The V and J genes are TRBV14 and TRBJ2-7, with D possibly called TRBD1 or TRBD2 (5 bases each). The J call is uncertain, as TRBJ2-5 better fits the DNA end. CDR3 length: 13 amino acids. Germline CDR1 is SGHDN and CDR2 is FVKESK. The CDR3 coding sequence is TGTGCCAGCAGCCAAGAATGGGGGGAGACCCAGTACTTC. This gives the protein CASSQEWGETQYF.

The chain employs TRBV2 and TRBJ1-1; D uncertain. Germline CDR1 reads SNHLY; CDR2 reads FYNNEI. This CDR3 spans 16 amino acids. V was cut by 1 base and J by 0 bases, with 12 bases left in between. DNA of the CDR3: TGTGCCAGCAGTGAAGAGGGCAGCCTTATGAACACTGAAGCTTTCTTT. Its translation is CASSEEGSLMNTEAFF.

V is TRBV2 and J is TRBJ1-1; no firm D call. This CDR3 is 11 amino acids long. V was trimmed by 3 bases and J by 11 bases, leaving 10 bases between them. Germline loops: CDR1 SNHLY, CDR2 FYNNEI. CDR3 sequence (DNA): TGTGCCAGCAGTGAGAGGGAATGGGCTTTCTTT. It translates to CASSEREWAFF.

The chain recombines TRBV7-2 with TRBJ2-3; D unclear. This CDR3 is 16 amino acids long. The ends were cut back, 1 base at V and 1 base at J, with 12 bases in the middle. Germline V lookup: CDR1 SGHTA, CDR2 FQGNSA. The CDR3 protein is CASSLVGAARTDTQYF. CDR3 sequence (DNA): TGTGCCAGCAGCTTAGTCGGCGCTGCCCGCACAGATACGCAGTATTTT.